The next 2 T cell receptor beta chains were all read from a single sample in a study of shared clonotypes between healthy human individuals. CD8 cells classed as naive were CD45RO-negative and positively selected for CCR7, excluding terminally differentiated effector memory CD45RA+ cells. Sequencing used immunoSEQ multiplex PCR; TCRdb keeps in-frame clones, though not all of them. This sample has about 800,000 clones, with roughly 96% found just once. The sequenced sample was naive CD8+ T cells sorted from blood. The receptors were gathered from a man aged 30-40 years in good health.

This clone appeared once. The V and J genes are TRBV27 and TRBJ1-1, with D possibly TRBD1 on 5 matching bases. This CDR3 contains 14 residues. V was clipped by 4 bases and J by 4 bases, with 13 bases between them. Germline-derived CDR1 and CDR2 are MNHEY and SMNVEV (reference sequence). The CDR3 spells CASSWGFSGTEAFF. CDR3 DNA: TGTGCCAGCAGTTGGGGGTTTTCGGGCACTGAAGCTTTCTTT.

The V gene is TRBV2, the J gene TRBJ2-7; D remains ambiguous. This CDR3 region has 16 residues. Trimming pared 4 bases from V and 0 bases from J, leaving 16 bases between. In germline, CDR1 is SNHLY, CDR2 FYNNEI. The CDR3, as DNA: TGTGCCAGCAGTGTTAGTCCGGAGAGGATCTCCTACGAGCAGTACTTC. Its translation is CASSVSPERISYEQYF.